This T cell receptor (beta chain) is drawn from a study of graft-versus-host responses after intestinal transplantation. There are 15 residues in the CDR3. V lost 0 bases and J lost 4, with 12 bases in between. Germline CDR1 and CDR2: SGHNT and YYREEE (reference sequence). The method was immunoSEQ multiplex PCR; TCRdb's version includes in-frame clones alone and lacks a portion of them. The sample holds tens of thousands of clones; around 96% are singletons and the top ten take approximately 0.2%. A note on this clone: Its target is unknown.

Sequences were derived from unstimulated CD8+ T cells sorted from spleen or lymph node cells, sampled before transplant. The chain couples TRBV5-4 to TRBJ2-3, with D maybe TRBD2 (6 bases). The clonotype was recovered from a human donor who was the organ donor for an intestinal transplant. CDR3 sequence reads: CASSLARGSADTQYF. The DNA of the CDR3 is TGTGCCAGCAGCTTGGCCCGGGGGTCCGCAGATACGCAGTATTTT.